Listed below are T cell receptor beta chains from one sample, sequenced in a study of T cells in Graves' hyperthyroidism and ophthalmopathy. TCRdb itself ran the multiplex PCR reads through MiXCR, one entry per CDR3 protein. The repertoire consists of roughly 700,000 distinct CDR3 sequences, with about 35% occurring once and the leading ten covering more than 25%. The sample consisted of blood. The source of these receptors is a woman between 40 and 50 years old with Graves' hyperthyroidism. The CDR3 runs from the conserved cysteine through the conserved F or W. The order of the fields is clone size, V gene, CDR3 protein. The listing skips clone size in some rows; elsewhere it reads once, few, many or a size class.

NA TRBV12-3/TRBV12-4 CASSEGGGPSNQPQHF
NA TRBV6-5 CASLRRAGTNVLTF
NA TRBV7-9 CASSLMGWWDYKQFF
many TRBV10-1 CASSWAGERAFF
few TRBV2 CASSEGPQDSQHF
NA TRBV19 CAGSITGQGDSPLHF
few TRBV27 CASSLVVGNQPQHF
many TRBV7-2 CASSLATVTGELFF
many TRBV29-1 CSVDPCSGNTIYF
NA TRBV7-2 CASSFGSPSDYGYTF
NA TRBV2 CASSGLADYNEQFF
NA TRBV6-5 CASRRGPETQYF
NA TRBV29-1 CSVERGTDHYGYTF
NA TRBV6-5 CASRGASLGWEKLFF
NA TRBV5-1 CASSLWRGGGSGANVLTF
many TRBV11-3 CASSSKQGGETQYF
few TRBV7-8 CATLRGPNEQYF
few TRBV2 CASSDNLGLGNTEAFF
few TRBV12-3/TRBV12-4 CASSVMGGADNSPLHF
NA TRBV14 CASSPRLFRELFF
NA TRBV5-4 CASSLIDRMNTEAFF
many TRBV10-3 CAISTGTSYEKLFF
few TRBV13 CASSPYRQGSTSGANVLTF
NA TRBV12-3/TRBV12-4 CASRPPSRTTGELFF
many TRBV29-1 CSVEVGVQETQYF